This record covers a single T cell receptor (beta chain). What it binds is not known. TCRdb's table, derived via immunoSEQ multiplex PCR, lists solely in-frame clones and lacks some. Of 55,000 to 80,000 clones in the sample, more than 70% were seen once. These data are taken from a study of neoadjuvant anti-PD-1 for oral cavity cancer. Across the study: Non-progressing patients received a fourth nivolumab dose near day 43, then surgery on days 50-56.

Whole-study results and caveats: Only three patients per response group were TCR-analyzed; validation needed.

CDR1 is SGDLS and CDR2 is YYNGEE in the germline V gene. CDR3 size: 14 residues. Trimming left V 3 bases short and J 5 bases short, with 15 bases between. The receptor comes from a person aged 40 to 85 with oral cavity squamous cell carcinoma. Sequenced here: PBMCs, sampled before nivolumab (anti-PD-1) treatment. This chain links TRBV9 with TRBJ2-7; D is ambiguous. CDR3: CASSATTQLHEQYF. Here the CDR3 DNA reads TGTGCCAGCAGCGCGACGACCCAACTCCACGAGCAGTACTTC.